This is a list of T cell receptor beta chains from one sample in a study of CD8+CD57+ T cells in acquired aplastic anemia. TCRdb re-derived calls from the reads in MiXCR, one entry per CDR3 protein. The sample lists about half a million distinct CDR3 sequences; about a third were seen once. The specimen sequenced was sorted CD4+, CD8+, or CD8+CD57+ T cells (not recorded which) from PBMCs. The receptors were gathered from a human donor with aplastic anemia. Both conserved end residues are part of each CDR3. A D gene is named only where the DNA matches it firmly. Clone sizes are given selectively: once, few, many, or a class where the clone is expanded.

V: TRBV19
size: few
J: TRBJ1-1
D: .
CDR3: CASSIDGGGIREAFF
DNA: TGTGCCAGTAGTATAGACGGGGGAGGGATTCGCGAAGCTTTCTTT

V: TRBV7-3
size: many
J: TRBJ1-6
D: .
CDR3: CASSSRGGTNSPLHF
DNA: TGTGCCAGCAGCAGCCGTGGAGGGACTAATTCACCCCTCCACTTT

V: TRBV2
size: .
J: TRBJ1-1
D: .
CDR3: CASSSPGDTEAFF
DNA: TGTGCCAGCAGTTCACCAGGGGACACTGAAGCTTTCTTT

V: TRBV5-5
size: .
J: TRBJ1-4
D: .
CDR3: CASSPSPYEKLFF
DNA: TGTGCCAGCAGCCCGAGCCCGTATGAAAAACTGTTTTTT

V: TRBV7-9
size: .
J: TRBJ2-1
D: .
CDR3: CASSLADKPYNEQFF
DNA: TGTGCCAGCAGCTTAGCGGATAAACCCTACAATGAGCAGTTCTTC

V: TRBV20-1
size: many
J: TRBJ2-5
D: .
CDR3: CSARDGGRPQETQYF
DNA: TGCAGTGCTAGAGATGGAGGACGGCCTCAAGAGACCCAGTACTTC

V: TRBV15
size: many
J: TRBJ2-1
D: TRBD1
CDR3: CATSTGTGYNEQFF
DNA: TGTGCCACCAGCACAGGGACAGGGTACAATGAGCAGTTCTTC

V: TRBV2
size: few
J: TRBJ1-1
D: TRBD1
CDR3: CASKGQGDPNTEAFF
DNA: TGTGCCAGTAAAGGACAGGGGGACCCGAACACTGAAGCTTTCTTT

V: TRBV9
size: many
J: TRBJ1-6
D: TRBD1
CDR3: CASSLRTGPNSPLHF
DNA: TGTGCCAGCAGCCTCCGGACAGGGCCTAATTCACCCCTCCACTTT

V: TRBV9
size: .
J: TRBJ1-1
D: .
CDR3: CASSFVAFF
DNA: TGTGCCAGCAGTTTCGTAGCTTTCTTT

V: TRBV7-2
size: many
J: TRBJ2-7
D: TRBD1
CDR3: CASSLAGQGASYEQYF
DNA: TGTGCCAGCAGCTTAGCAGGACAGGGGGCCTCCTACGAGCAGTACTTC

V: TRBV5-1
size: .
J: TRBJ1-2
D: .
CDR3: CASRESGTQNSNYGYTF
DNA: TGCGCCAGCAGGGAATCCGGGACACAAAATTCTAACTATGGCTACACCTTC

V: TRBV20-1
size: many
J: TRBJ2-7
D: TRBD2
CDR3: CSAKGLAAYEQYF
DNA: TGCAGTGCTAAGGGACTAGCGGCCTACGAGCAGTACTTC

V: TRBV5-8
size: .
J: TRBJ1-2
D: TRBD1
CDR3: CASSLLPTGAYGYTF
DNA: TGTGCCAGCAGCTTGCTACCGACAGGGGCCTATGGCTACACCTTC

V: TRBV6-1
size: .
J: TRBJ2-1
D: .
CDR3: CASSEADSPYNEQFF
DNA: TGTGCCAGCAGTGAAGCTGATAGCCCTTACAATGAGCAGTTCTTC

V: TRBV5-1
size: many
J: TRBJ1-2
D: .
CDR3: CASSLAEIYGYTF
DNA: TGCGCCAGCAGCTTGGCGGAAATCTATGGCTACACCTTC

V: TRBV25-1
size: many
J: TRBJ2-7
D: .
CDR3: CASSDPTDYEQYF
DNA: TGTGCCAGCAGTGACCCAACAGATTACGAGCAGTACTTC

V: TRBV5-1
size: .
J: TRBJ1-3
D: .
CDR3: CASSAGQASGNTIYF
DNA: TGCGCCAGCAGCGCGGGACAAGCCTCTGGAAACACCATATATTTT

V: TRBV12-3/TRBV12-4
size: .
J: TRBJ1-1
D: .
CDR3: CASGQGRMTEAFF
DNA: TGTGCCAGCGGCCAGGGTAGGATGACTGAAGCTTTCTTT

V: TRBV5-1
size: few
J: TRBJ2-7
D: TRBD2
CDR3: CASSLALAGIEGEQYF
DNA: TGCGCCAGCAGCTTGGCTCTAGCGGGAATTGAGGGGGAGCAGTACTTC

V: TRBV20-1
size: .
J: TRBJ1-1
D: .
CDR3: CSALPDRNTEAFF
DNA: TGCAGTGCTCTTCCGGACAGAAACACTGAAGCTTTCTTT

V: TRBV25-1
size: .
J: TRBJ2-5
D: .
CDR3: CASDPTGPQETQYF
DNA: TGTGCCAGTGACCCTACAGGGCCCCAAGAGACCCAGTACTTC

V: TRBV7-6
size: many
J: TRBJ2-2
D: .
CDR3: CASSFDGTGELFF
DNA: TGTGCCAGCAGCTTTGACGGCACCGGGGAGCTGTTTTTT

V: TRBV7-2
size: .
J: TRBJ2-3
D: .
CDR3: CASSLRLRTDTQYF
DNA: TGTGCCAGCAGCTTAAGACTGCGCACAGATACGCAGTATTTT

V: TRBV4-3
size: .
J: TRBJ2-7
D: TRBD1
CDR3: CASSQDSHSISGTVTYEQYF
DNA: TGCGCCAGCAGCCAAGATTCTCACTCCATTTCCGGGACAGTCACCTACGAGCAGTACTTC

V: TRBV15
size: .
J: TRBJ2-1
D: .
CDR3: CATSFRAFYNEQFF
DNA: TGTGCCACCAGCTTCCGGGCATTTTACAATGAGCAGTTCTTC

V: TRBV19
size: many
J: TRBJ1-5
D: .
CDR3: CASSITTRTDYSNQPQHF
DNA: TGTGCCAGTAGTATAACAACTCGGACGGATTATAGCAATCAGCCCCAGCATTTT

V: TRBV9
size: .
J: TRBJ1-1
D: .
CDR3: CASSVAPVAGQGGTEAFF
DNA: TGTGCCAGCAGCGTAGCCCCGGTAGCAGGGCAGGGAGGTACTGAAGCTTTCTTT

V: TRBV19
size: .
J: TRBJ1-5
D: TRBD1
CDR3: CASTPTGDHEQPQHF
DNA: TGTGCCAGTACCCCGACAGGGGACCACGAGCAGCCCCAGCATTTT

V: TRBV9
size: .
J: TRBJ2-3
D: .
CDR3: CASSRGPTSTDTQYF
DNA: TGTGCCAGCAGCCGGGGGCCCACTAGCACAGATACGCAGTATTTT

V: TRBV7-2
size: few
J: TRBJ2-7
D: .
CDR3: CASSQKILAFGYEQYF
DNA: TGCGCCAGCAGCCAGAAAATTCTAGCGTTCGGTTACGAGCAGTACTTC

V: TRBV2
size: once
J: TRBJ1-5
D: .
CDR3: CASTQASNQPQHF
DNA: TGTGCCAGCACACAGGCGAGCAATCAGCCCCAGCATTTT

V: TRBV11-2
size: few
J: TRBJ2-1
D: TRBD2
CDR3: CASSTLAGNSYNEQFF
DNA: TGTGCCAGCAGCACACTAGCGGGAAACTCCTACAATGAGCAGTTCTTC

V: TRBV9
size: few
J: TRBJ2-5
D: .
CDR3: CASSAVGTQYF
DNA: TGTGCCAGCAGCGCTGTTGGGACCCAGTACTTC

V: TRBV7-9
size: .
J: TRBJ1-1
D: .
CDR3: CASSLAGIMNTEAFF
DNA: TGTGCCAGCAGCTTAGCCGGTATCATGAACACTGAAGCTTTCTTT

V: TRBV24-1
size: many
J: TRBJ2-7
D: .
CDR3: CATSERGESEQYF
DNA: TGTGCCACCAGCGAAAGGGGAGAGTCCGAGCAGTACTTC

V: TRBV3-1
size: .
J: TRBJ1-1
D: .
CDR3: CASSHAWTKEAFF
DNA: TGTGCCAGCAGCCACGCCTGGACGAAGGAAGCTTTCTTT

V: TRBV4-1
size: .
J: TRBJ1-1
D: .
CDR3: CASSDPPRNTEAFF
DNA: TGCGCCAGCAGCGACCCCCCTCGGAACACTGAAGCTTTCTTT

V: TRBV5-1
size: .
J: TRBJ2-3
D: .
CDR3: CASSPAVNTDTQYF
DNA: TGCGCCAGCAGCCCCGCGGTGAACACAGATACGCAGTATTTT

V: TRBV5-1
size: .
J: TRBJ1-2
D: .
CDR3: CASSFSTGGPTNGYTF
DNA: TGCGCCAGCAGCTTTAGTACGGGCGGGCCGACAAATGGCTACACCTTC

V: TRBV7-2
size: many
J: TRBJ1-1
D: .
CDR3: CASSVSQGRYTEAFF
DNA: TGTGCCAGCAGCGTGTCCCAGGGTAGGTACACTGAAGCTTTCTTT

V: TRBV9
size: .
J: TRBJ1-2
D: .
CDR3: CASSASIYGYTF
DNA: TGTGCCAGCAGCGCCAGCATCTATGGCTACACCTTC

V: TRBV7-3
size: .
J: TRBJ2-7
D: TRBD2
CDR3: CASSQGSSGGPYEQYF
DNA: TGTGCCAGCAGCCAAGGTTCGAGCGGGGGTCCCTACGAGCAGTACTTC

V: TRBV7-8
size: many
J: TRBJ1-5
D: .
CDR3: CASSPYYGSNQPQHF
DNA: TGTGCCAGCAGTCCCTATTACGGTAGCAATCAGCCCCAGCATTTT

V: TRBV7-8
size: many
J: TRBJ1-5
D: .
CDR3: CASSLEAGNQPQHF
DNA: TGTGCCAGCAGCTTAGAAGCGGGCAATCAGCCCCAGCATTTT

V: TRBV7-3
size: many
J: TRBJ2-7
D: .
CDR3: CASSFSGGEQYF
DNA: TGTGCCAGCAGCTTTTCCGGAGGCGAGCAGTACTTC

V: TRBV7-3
size: few
J: TRBJ1-3
D: .
CDR3: CASSPVEGTFGNTIYF
DNA: TGTGCCAGCAGCCCAGTAGAGGGAACCTTTGGAAACACCATATATTTT

V: TRBV2
size: .
J: TRBJ2-2
D: TRBD1
CDR3: CASKGAGEPTGELFF
DNA: TGTGCCAGCAAGGGGGCAGGGGAACCCACCGGGGAGCTGTTTTTT

V: TRBV7-3
size: many
J: TRBJ2-3
D: .
CDR3: CASSLRSGPDTQYF
DNA: TGTGCCAGCAGCTTAAGGTCGGGTCCAGATACGCAGTATTTT

V: TRBV11-2
size: .
J: TRBJ2-1
D: .
CDR3: CASSPKTGTSYEQFF
DNA: TGTGCCAGCAGCCCTAAGACAGGAACTTCCTACGAGCAGTTCTTC

V: TRBV6-5
size: .
J: TRBJ1-2
D: .
CDR3: CASSYGGGTTNYGYTF
DNA: TGTGCCAGCAGTTACGGGGGGGGAACCACTAACTATGGCTACACCTTC

V: TRBV7-3
size: many
J: TRBJ2-7
D: TRBD1
CDR3: CASSSARGYEQYF
DNA: TGTGCCAGCAGCTCCGCCAGGGGGTACGAGCAGTACTTC

V: TRBV2
size: many
J: TRBJ1-2
D: .
CDR3: CASSELTGPEGFGYTF
DNA: TGTGCCAGCAGTGAGCTCACAGGGCCGGAGGGATTTGGCTACACCTTC

V: TRBV7-2
size: few
J: TRBJ1-2
D: .
CDR3: CASSLRGGDNYGYTF
DNA: TGTGCCAGCAGCTTAAGGGGCGGGGATAACTATGGCTACACCTTC

V: TRBV3-1
size: .
J: TRBJ1-6
D: .
CDR3: CASSQVRGHSPLHF
DNA: TGTGCCAGCAGCCAAGTCAGGGGTCATTCACCCCTCCACTTT

V: TRBV10-3
size: many
J: TRBJ2-6
D: .
CDR3: CAIRDSSGANVLTF
DNA: TGTGCCATCAGGGACAGCTCTGGGGCCAACGTCCTGACTTTC

V: TRBV7-3
size: few
J: TRBJ2-7
D: TRBD1
CDR3: CASSSTAAGGEQYF
DNA: TGTGCCAGCAGCTCCACTGCGGCAGGGGGCGAGCAGTACTTC

V: TRBV2
size: many
J: TRBJ1-5
D: .
CDR3: CASKRTVSNQPQHF
DNA: TGTGCCAGCAAGAGAACCGTTAGCAATCAGCCCCAGCATTTT

V: TRBV7-3
size: .
J: TRBJ1-2
D: .
CDR3: CASSQQGLKGYTF
DNA: TGTGCCAGCAGCCAACAGGGACTGAAGGGCTACACCTTC

V: TRBV19
size: many
J: TRBJ1-3
D: TRBD1
CDR3: CASSPRTGGGNTIYF
DNA: TGTGCCAGTAGTCCACGGACAGGGGGCGGAAACACCATATATTTT